This T cell receptor (beta chain) came from a study of PD-1 blockade in classical Hodgkin lymphoma. In the study overall: Every 2 weeks, patients got 3 mg/kg intravenous nivolumab.

Relapses following autologous stem cell transplantation were seen in all patients, with brentuximab vedotin exposure varying. Germline CDR1 KGHSH, CDR2 LQKENI. The CDR3 is 14 amino acids. V shed 1 base, J shed 8 bases, and the junction held 4 bases outside the gene matches. Of note for this clone: What it recognizes is unknown.

Assay: immunoSEQ multiplex PCR; the TCRdb copy retains only in-frame clones and omits some. This sample has some 25,000 clones, with roughly 78% found just once. Study outcomes and limitations: Reports described newly diagnosed patients as having lower baseline TCR diversity than healthy donors.

This material consisted of peripheral blood mononuclear cells (PBMCs), taken before the second cycle of nivolumab. V and J are TRBV18 and TRBJ1-4, with 7 bases lining up with TRBD1. The clonotype comes from a human donor with classical Hodgkin lymphoma. CDR3 nucleotides: TGTGCCAGCTCACCACAGGGGGCTCAGGAAAAACTGTTTTTT. Protein product: CASSPQGAQEKLFF.